The present T cell receptor (beta chain) was sequenced within a study of shared clonotypes between healthy human individuals. Study context: Per donor, three plates held CD4 naive cells, three held CD4 memory, two held CD8 naive and one held CD8 memory. Study results and caveats: Naive CD4 clonotypes were shared across a few donors at 4% to 5%.

The assay used deep level. In the sorted-subset replicate PCRs, around 200 ng DNA, tens of thousands of T cell genomes, was used. The data were produced by immunoSEQ multiplex PCR, yet TCRdb's version contains in-frame clones alone and is incomplete. The sample shows approximately 840,000 clones, just over 95% of them seen only once. Naive CD8 cells lacked CD45RO, underwent positive selection for CCR7 and left out terminally differentiated effector memory CD45RA+ cells. This clone was picked up one time. Its cognate antigen is unknown. Trimming left V 3 bases short and J 5 bases short, with 8 bases between. The CDR3 contains 13 residues. Germline V gives CDR1 SGHNT, CDR2 YYREEE (reference sequence).

Sequencing was carried out using naive CD8+ T cells sorted from blood. The V gene is TRBV5-4, the J gene TRBJ1-4, with D unresolved. This receptor was identified in a man in his thirties or forties in good health. The CDR3 spells CASSSETNEKLFF. The CDR3 DNA follows: TGTGCCAGCAGCTCCGAGACAAATGAAAAACTGTTTTTT.